These 19 T cell receptor beta chains were all obtained from the same sample, sequenced in a study of T cell changes during pregnancy in multiple sclerosis. The method was immunoSEQ multiplex PCR; TCRdb's version includes in-frame clones alone and lacks a portion of them. Among about 70,000 clones listed, roughly 94% were seen once. The input for sequencing was peripheral blood, taken in the third trimester of pregnancy. The receptors stem from a female donor with multiple sclerosis, enrolled in a pregnancy study.

V and J are TRBV5-1 and TRBJ2-7; 12 nucleotides line up with TRBD2. The V gene's germline CDR1 is SGHRS and CDR2 YFSETQ. The ends lost 6 bases at V and 0 bases at J; junction bases unmatched: 4. This CDR3 spans 15 amino acids. CDR3: CASTKTSGGSYEQYF. The CDR3 DNA follows: TGCGCCAGCACCAAGACTAGCGGGGGCTCCTACGAGCAGTACTTC.

The V and J genes are TRBV5-4 and TRBJ2-7; tentatively, D is TRBD2 (6 bases). The CDR3 is made up of 15 amino acids. Germline V gene lookup returns CDR1 SGHNT and CDR2 YYREEE (reference sequence). Deletions cut 2 bases from V and 2 bases from J, with 14 bases between. The CDR3 DNA reads TGTGCCAGCAGCTTCACAGGAGGGGTGCCCTACGAGCAGTACTTC. Translating it yields CASSFTGGVPYEQYF.

The CDR3 sequence: CASTSYPGGGYTF. The CDR3, as DNA: TGTGCCAGCACCTCTTACCCTGGGGGGGGCTACACCTTC. This chain connects TRBV28 to TRBJ1-2, with TRBD1 as a possible D gene (5 bases). V shed 7 bases and J shed 8 bases, with 17 bases lying between them. The CDR3 covers 13 residues. Germline loops: CDR1 MDHEN, CDR2 SYDVKM.

This clone was detected once. The chain is built from TRBV9 and TRBJ2-7, with TRBD2 identical over 8 bases. CDR3 length: 17 residues. V shed 0 bases, J shed 2 bases, and the junction held 10 bases outside the gene matches. Germline V gives CDR1 SGDLS, CDR2 YYNGEE. The chain's CDR3 is CASSVATGGDTTYEQYF. CDR3 coding DNA: TGTGCCAGCAGCGTAGCAACGGGAGGGGACACTACCTACGAGCAGTACTTC.

This chain joins TRBV6-1 and TRBJ2-7; possibly TRBD1 for D (6 bases). The CDR3 is 15 residues long. Germline-derived CDR1 and CDR2 are MNHNS and SASEGT. V lost 0 bases and J 5 bases, leaving 14 bases between the germline ends. The CDR3: CASSEAGGQPNEQYF. CDR3 coding DNA: TGTGCCAGCAGTGAAGCGGGCGGACAGCCTAACGAGCAGTACTTC.

In its sample, this clone was seen once. The V gene is TRBV6-4, the J gene TRBJ2-1; the match to TRBD2 covers 8 bases. The germline CDR1 and CDR2 sequences are MRHNA and SNTAGT. V gave up 4 bases and J gave up 0 bases; unmatched junction bases: 11. CDR3 length equals 18 residues. The CDR3 here is CASSVLPAGALSYNEQFF. CDR3 coding DNA: TGTGCCAGCAGTGTCCTACCAGCGGGGGCCCTCTCCTACAATGAGCAGTTCTTC.

The sample holds many counts of this clone. The rearrangement uses TRBV30 and TRBJ1-1, with D perhaps TRBD1 (5 bases). This CDR3 comprises 13 residues. Trimming pared 3 bases from V and 5 bases from J, leaving 13 bases between. Germline CDR1 is GTSNPN and CDR2 is SVGIG (reference sequence). CDR3 sequence reads: CAWSGGSGTEAFF. The CDR3 DNA sequence: TGTGCCTGGAGCGGGGGGTCTGGAACTGAAGCTTTCTTT.

The rearrangement uses TRBV6-5 and TRBJ1-4; D is possibly TRBD1 (5 bases). CDR1 is MNHEY and CDR2 is SVGAGI in the germline V gene. V lost 8 bases, J lost 0 bases, and 7 bases lay in between. This CDR3 contains 13 residues. The CDR3 nucleotides are TGTGCCAGCCGGGGGACAACTAATGAAAAACTGTTTTTT. Its protein is CASRGTTNEKLFF.

The chain is built from TRBV14 and TRBJ2-7; 8 bases are a match to TRBD2. The junction had 18 bases not matched to a gene; V was cut back by 4 bases and J by 1 base. CDR3 length equals 19 residues. Per germline, CDR1 SGHDN and CDR2 FVKESK. The CDR3 region has the DNA TGTGCCAGCAGCCCGAAGAGAGTGTGGGGACGGGGGGGTTCCTACGAGCAGTACTTC. It is translated as CASSPKRVWGRGGSYEQYF.

This clone has just one count. V gene TRBV11-1 combines with J gene TRBJ2-7; a weak D match, TRBD1 (5 bases). Germline values: CDR1 SGHAT, CDR2 FQDESV (reference sequence). V was pared by 1 base and J by 3 bases, with 10 bases between. CDR3 length: 14 amino acids. In nucleotides, the CDR3 is TGTGCCAGCAGCTTAGGGCAGGGAATCTACGAGCAGTACTTC. Translated: CASSLGQGIYEQYF. Looking up the rest from reference TRBV11-1 and TRBJ2-7 gives the full variable domain: EAEVAQSPRYKITEKSQAVAFWCDPISGHATLYWYRQILGQGPELLVQFQDESVVDDSQLPKDRFSAERLKGVDSTLKIQPAELGDSAMYLCASSLGQGIYEQYFGPGTRLTVT.

This clone was counted a single time. The chain is built from TRBV18 and TRBJ1-1, with D tentatively TRBD1 (5 bases). Trimming took off 3 bases at V and 0 bases at J, with 11 bases between the two ends. This CDR3 spans 15 amino acids. Germline CDR1 and CDR2: KGHSH and LQKENI. CDR3 protein: CASSPQGIMNTEAFF. The CDR3 bases are TGTGCCAGCTCACCCCAGGGAATAATGAACACTGAAGCTTTCTTT.

The J gene is TRBJ2-3, the V gene TRBV5-1; TRBD1 might be the D (7 bases). The germline V and J ends were trimmed by 0 bases and 4 bases, with 12 bases remaining between them. The CDR3 totals 15 residues. Germline V gene sequence: CDR1 SGHRS, CDR2 YFSETQ. CDR3: CASSLGQGGADTQYF. In nucleotides, the CDR3 is TGCGCCAGCAGCTTGGGACAGGGAGGTGCAGATACGCAGTATTTT.

J is TRBJ2-7 and V is TRBV6-6; D is possibly TRBD1 (7 bases). V was pared by 7 bases and J by 6 bases, with 16 bases between. CDR1 and CDR2 (germline): MNHNY, SVGAGI (reference sequence). This CDR3 comprises 13 residues. CDR3 loop: CASKEGATIEQYF. The CDR3 DNA reads TGTGCCAGCAAGGAGGGGGCTACCATCGAGCAGTACTTC.

The chain has TRBV18 and TRBJ1-5; D is unresolved. Germline loops: CDR1 KGHSH, CDR2 LQKENI. CDR3 size: 17 residues. V shed 3 bases and J shed 1 base, with 16 bases lying between them. CDR3 protein: CASSPLPPGVSNQPQHF. In DNA form, the CDR3 reads TGTGCCAGCTCACCTCTGCCCCCCGGGGTAAGCAATCAGCCCCAGCATTTT.

The chain combines TRBV7-3 with TRBJ1-2; a weak D match, TRBD1 (5 bases). CDR3 length: 13 residues. V lost 5 bases and J lost 6, with 13 bases in between. The germline gives CDR1 SGHTA, CDR2 FQGTGA. CDR3 sequence reads: CASSRRGGDGYTF. In nucleotides, the CDR3 is TGTGCCAGCAGCAGGAGGGGAGGGGATGGCTACACCTTC.

V is TRBV6-5 and J is TRBJ1-2; possible D gene TRBD1, 5 bases. Germline V lookup: CDR1 MNHEY, CDR2 SVGAGI. The CDR3 is 13 residues long. Between the trimmed V and J ends, which lost 6 bases and 5 bases, there was a span of 13 bases. The CDR3 spells CASRSAGPYGYTF. CDR3 coding DNA: TGTGCCAGCAGGTCGGCAGGGCCTTATGGCTACACCTTC.

The rearrangement links TRBV5-1 to TRBJ2-7; 9 nucleotides align to TRBD1. Germline loops: CDR1 SGHRS, CDR2 YFSETQ. The CDR3 sequence is 17 residues long. V was clipped by 3 bases and J by 3 bases; unmatched bases: 13. The CDR3 loop reads CASSSPPGQGTIYEQYF. The CDR3 DNA reads TGCGCCAGCAGCTCGCCCCCCGGACAGGGGACAATCTACGAGCAGTACTTC.

The chain carries TRBV4-1 and TRBJ2-1, with TRBD1 matching 8 bases. CDR1 and CDR2 (germline): MGHRA, YSYEKL. J gave up 3 bases and V 0 bases, and 4 bases lay outside the gene matches. CDR3 length: 16 amino acids. The CDR3 here is CASSQETGAIYNEQFF. The CDR3 nucleotides read TGCGCCAGCAGCCAAGAGACAGGGGCCATCTACAATGAGCAGTTCTTC.

The V call is TRBV30, the J call TRBJ2-6, with D maybe TRBD2 (5 bases). The CDR3 is 13 residues long. Germline-derived CDR1 and CDR2 are GTSNPN and SVGIG (reference sequence). V was trimmed by 2 bases and J by 4 bases, leaving 6 bases between them. CDR3 sequence (DNA): TGTGCCTGGAGTACGGGGGGGGCCAACGTCCTGACTTTC. Its translation: CAWSTGGANVLTF.